This T cell receptor (beta chain) was documented in a study of technical replicates of blood from several donors. Assay: immunoSEQ multiplex PCR; the TCRdb copy retains only in-frame clones and omits some. The top ten hold roughly 10% of the sample, which has approximately 12,000 clones, about 86% seen once. Germline assignment: CDR1 GTSNPN and CDR2 SVGIG (reference sequence). The CDR3 is 14 amino acids. Losses at the gene ends were 1 base for V and 9 bases for J; bases not matched to a gene: 9. This TCR was sampled from a human donor in good health. Sequencing was performed on PBMCs. V gene TRBV30 combines with J gene TRBJ2-1, with TRBD2 matching 7 bases. The CDR3 here is CAWSDGGWAGEQFF. The CDR3 DNA sequence: TGTGCCTGGAGTGACGGGGGGTGGGCCGGTGAGCAGTTCTTC.